This is a list of T cell receptor beta chains from one sample in a study of tumor and adjacent non-tumor tissue in lung cancer. Using its own MiXCR run on the multiplex PCR reads, TCRdb lists one record per CDR3 protein. The sample holds some 120,000 distinct CDR3 sequences, around three fifths seen once. Sequenced: lung tumor tissue. Receptors originate from a man in his thirties or forties with non-small cell lung cancer. Both conserved end residues are part of each CDR3. The order of the fields is clone size, D gene, J gene, V gene, CDR3 protein, CDR3 DNA. A D gene is named only where the DNA matches it firmly. Expanded clones are given a class, and other clones once, few, many or no size at all.

size: -; D: -; J: TRBJ1-1; V: TRBV11-3; CDR3: CACGLANVETEAFF; DNA: TGTGCCTGCGGCTTAGCCAACGTGGAGACTGAAGCTTTCTTT
size: -; D: TRBD2; J: TRBJ2-1; V: TRBV14; CDR3: CVTGLAVVEQFF; DNA: TGTGTTACGGGACTAGCGGTAGTTGAGCAGTTCTTC
size: -; D: TRBD1; J: TRBJ1-4; V: TRBV6-5; CDR3: CASSTGTEEKLFF; DNA: TGTGCCAGCAGCACCGGGACAGAAGAAAAACTGTTTTTT
size: -; D: -; J: TRBJ2-4; V: TRBV5-1; CDR3: CASSLEFSVGTIQYF; DNA: TGCGCCAGCAGCTTGGAGTTCTCAGTAGGGACCATTCAGTACTTC
size: many; D: TRBD1; J: TRBJ2-2; V: TRBV6-5; CDR3: CASSSTGGAVGELFF; DNA: TGTGCCAGCAGTTCCACAGGGGGCGCGGTCGGGGAGCTGTTTTTT
size: -; D: TRBD2; J: TRBJ2-1; V: TRBV5-5; CDR3: CASSSLTGTSGFNSYNEQLF; DNA: TGTGCCAGCAGCTCCTTAACCGGGACTAGCGGGTTCAACTCCTACAATGAGCAGCTCTTC
size: few; D: TRBD1; J: TRBJ2-4; V: TRBV30; CDR3: CACTGTAKNIQYF; DNA: TGTGCCTGTACCGGGACAGCGAAAAACATTCAGTACTTC
size: -; D: -; J: TRBJ1-1; V: TRBV29-1; CDR3: CSVEPGLGEAFF; DNA: TGCAGCGTTGAACCCGGATTAGGTGAAGCTTTCTTT
size: -; D: TRBD1; J: TRBJ1-3; V: TRBV5-1; CDR3: CASSATGAGDTIYF; DNA: TGCGCCAGCAGCGCCACAGGGGCTGGAGACACCATATATTTT
size: -; D: TRBD1; J: TRBJ2-2; V: TRBV29-1; CDR3: CSVGDRVGLNTGKLFF; DNA: TGCAGCGTTGGGGACAGGGTCGGGTTAAACACCGGGAAGCTGTTTTTT
size: -; D: -; J: TRBJ2-7; V: TRBV5-1; CDR3: CASSLDKIDEQYF; DNA: TGCGCCAGCAGCTTGGACAAGATAGACGAGCAGTACTTC
size: once; D: -; J: TRBJ1-6; V: TRBV6-1; CDR3: CARRSRGGHVVLHF; DNA: TGTGCCAGAAGATCAAGAGGGGGGCATGTTGTCCTCCATTTT
size: few; D: -; J: TRBJ2-7; V: TRBV5-4; CDR3: CASSHNRNSYEQYF; DNA: TGTGCCAGCAGCCACAACCGAAATTCCTACGAGCAGTACTTC
size: -; D: TRBD1; J: TRBJ1-6; V: TRBV20-1; CDR3: CNASPQGQVDISPLHF; DNA: TGCAATGCTAGCCCTCAAGGACAGGTTGATATTTCACCCCTGCACTTT
size: -; D: -; J: TRBJ2-7; V: TRBV11-2; CDR3: CASSIEELGGTYEQYF; DNA: TGTGCCAGCAGCATAGAAGAATTGGGTGGAACCTATGAGCAGTACTTC
size: -; D: TRBD1; J: TRBJ1-2; V: TRBV25-1; CDR3: CTSSDVRGQGDYGYTF; DNA: TGTACCAGCAGTGACGTCCGGGGACAGGGGGACTATGGCTACACCTTC
size: few; D: TRBD1; J: TRBJ2-5; V: TRBV11-2; CDR3: CASSLIPVDRVETQYF; DNA: TGTGCCAGCAGCTTAATCCCCGTGGACAGGGTCGAGACCCAGTACTTC
size: -; D: -; J: TRBJ1-2; V: TRBV12-3/TRBV12-4; CDR3: CASSWGAYGYTF; DNA: TGTGCCAGCAGTTGGGGGGCCTATGGCTACACCTTC
size: many; D: TRBD1; J: TRBJ1-2; V: TRBV4-2; CDR3: CASSLTGGADGYTF; DNA: TGTGCCAGCAGCCTTACAGGGGGCGCGGATGGCTACACCTTC
size: once; D: -; J: TRBJ2-3; V: TRBV29-1; CDR3: CSLGRTGTDTQYF; DNA: TGCAGCTTGGGCCGAACAGGGACGGATACGCAGTATTTT
size: -; D: TRBD1; J: TRBJ2-5; V: TRBV11-2; CDR3: CTSNLVGGTGGAETQYF; DNA: TGTACCAGCAACTTAGTAGGGGGGACAGGGGGCGCGGAGACCCAGTACTTC
size: -; D: -; J: TRBJ2-1; V: TRBV24-1; CDR3: CASSDRAQWEQFF; DNA: TGTGCCAGCAGTGATCGGGCCCAGTGGGAGCAGTTCTTC
size: -; D: -; J: TRBJ2-7; V: TRBV5-1; CDR3: CASSMAVRISYEQYF; DNA: TGCGCCAGCAGCATGGCCGTGAGGATCTCCTACGAGCAGTACTTC
size: -; D: -; J: TRBJ1-3; V: TRBV28; CDR3: CASKWQSSGNTIYF; DNA: TGTGCCAGCAAGTGGCAGAGCTCTGGAAACACCATATATTTT
size: many; D: TRBD1; J: TRBJ2-3; V: TRBV6-6; CDR3: CASSYPRQGQDTQYF; DNA: TGTGCCAGCAGTTATCCTCGACAGGGACAAGATACGCAGTATTTT
size: -; D: TRBD2; J: TRBJ2-7; V: TRBV6-2/TRBV6-3; CDR3: CASIPRLAGSYDQYF; DNA: TGTGCCAGCATTCCGAGACTAGCGGGATCTTACGACCAGTATTTC
size: -; D: TRBD1; J: TRBJ1-4; V: TRBV11-3; CDR3: CVSSPDRMGEKLFF; DNA: TGTGTCAGCAGCCCGGACAGGATGGGCGAAAAACTGTTTTTT
size: -; D: -; J: TRBJ2-2; V: TRBV11-2; CDR3: CASSPRVTGELLF; DNA: TGTGCCAGCAGTCCGCGGGTCACCGGGGAGCTGCTTTTT
size: -; D: -; J: TRBJ1-3; V: TRBV29-1; CDR3: CSGGAYGNTIYF; DNA: TGCAGCGGGGGGGCATATGGAAACACCATATATTTT
size: many; D: -; J: TRBJ1-6; V: TRBV6-5; CDR3: CASSRNNSPLHF; DNA: TGTGCCAGCAGCCGCAATAATTCACCCCTCCACTTT
size: once; D: -; J: TRBJ2-2; V: TRBV6-1; CDR3: CASSPRVGELFF; DNA: TGTGCCAGCAGTCCAAGGGTCGGGGAGCTGTTTTTT
size: -; D: -; J: TRBJ2-5; V: TRBV12-3/TRBV12-4; CDR3: CASSLPETQETQYF; DNA: TGTGCCAGCAGTTTACCAGAAACCCAAGAGACCCAGTACTTC
size: -; D: -; J: TRBJ2-7; V: TRBV20-1; CDR3: CSARDLGGSNEEYF; DNA: TGCAGTGCTAGAGACCTTGGAGGGTCTAACGAGGAGTACTTC
size: -; D: -; J: TRBJ2-2; V: TRBV7-3; CDR3: CASSLGGQSNTGELFF; DNA: TGTGCCAGCAGCTTAGGAGGACAGTCGAACACCGGGGAGCTGTTTTTT
size: -; D: -; J: TRBJ2-7; V: TRBV6-2/TRBV6-3; CDR3: CASSTQLQSNWKLSYEQYF; DNA: TGTGCCAGCAGTACGCAACTCCAAAGTAACTGGAAACTCTCCTACGAGCAGTACTTC
size: -; D: -; J: TRBJ1-1; V: TRBV6-5; CDR3: CASSYSGSTEAFF; DNA: TGTGCCAGCAGTTACTCGGGGAGCACTGAAGCTTTCTTT
size: -; D: -; J: TRBJ1-2; V: TRBV7-2; CDR3: CASSSRGLRAYGYTF; DNA: TGTGCCAGTAGCAGCCGTGGGCTTAGAGCCTATGGCTACACCTTC
size: -; D: -; J: TRBJ1-4; V: TRBV4-3; CDR3: CANIRDSTNEKLFF; DNA: TGCGCCAACATCCGCGACTCAACTAATGAAAAACTGTTTTTT
size: -; D: -; J: TRBJ1-2; V: TRBV29-1; CDR3: CSVEYNERANYGYTF; DNA: TGCAGCGTTGAATACAACGAGAGAGCTAACTATGGCTACACCTTC
size: -; D: -; J: TRBJ2-3; V: TRBV6-5; CDR3: CHSNTLGSTDTQYF; DNA: TGTCACAGCAATACCCTAGGGAGCACAGATACGCAGTATTTT
size: many; D: -; J: TRBJ1-1; V: TRBV6-1; CDR3: CASSGSWGPNTEAFF; DNA: TGTGCCAGCAGCGGGTCCTGGGGGCCGAACACTGAAGCTTTCTTT
size: -; D: -; J: TRBJ2-1; V: TRBV11-2; CDR3: CASSSLSPLDEQFF; DNA: TGTGCCAGCAGCTCCCTATCGCCTCTAGATGAGCAGTTCTTC
size: -; D: -; J: TRBJ2-7; V: TRBV11-2; CDR3: CASSLDIIIKHYEQYF; DNA: TGTGCCAGCAGCTTAGATATCATAATTAAGCACTACGAGCAGTACTTC
size: few; D: -; J: TRBJ2-7; V: TRBV7-9; CDR3: CASSLASRNEQYF; DNA: TGTGCCAGCAGCTTAGCGTCGAGGAACGAGCAGTACTTC
size: -; D: -; J: TRBJ2-3; V: TRBV7-2; CDR3: CASSLDRRDTQYF; DNA: TGTGCCAGCAGCTTAGACAGGCGAGATACGCAGTATTTT
size: -; D: -; J: TRBJ1-2; V: TRBV29-1; CDR3: CSTSDSRVYVYTF; DNA: TGCAGCACTTCGGACAGTCGTGTGTATGTCTACACTTTC
size: -; D: -; J: TRBJ2-7; V: TRBV6-5; CDR3: CACNYSSGTPGEQYF; DNA: TGTGCCTGCAATTACTCGAGCGGTACGCCTGGGGAGCAGTACTTC
size: many; D: -; J: TRBJ1-1; V: TRBV20-1; CDR3: CSARVDAHTEAFF; DNA: TGCAGTGCTAGAGTGGACGCTCACACTGAAGCTTTCTTT